Following are 10 T cell receptor beta chains from one sample sequenced in a study of blood T cell repertoires in COVID-19. Profiling relied on immunoSEQ multiplex PCR, and the TCRdb table lists in-frame clones only, not all of them. The table has just over 650,000 clones, 70% to 90% seen once. Sequenced material: peripheral blood. Every receptor here comes from a woman aged 18-35 years with acute or convalescent COVID-19.

V and J are TRBV4-3 and TRBJ1-4; D is undetermined. Germline assignment: CDR1 LGHNA and CDR2 YSLEER. CDR3 length: 15 residues. The V and J ends lost 4 bases and 4 bases respectively, with 13 bases between them. DNA of the CDR3: TGCGCCAGCAGCCCGGCCGGGAGTTATAATGAAAAACTGTTTTTT. Translation gives CASSPAGSYNEKLFF.

The rearrangement links TRBV13 to TRBJ2-1, with D unresolved. V lost 1 base and J lost 4, with 11 bases in between. Germline V gene data show CDR1 as PRHDT and CDR2 as FYEKMQ (reference sequence). The length of the CDR3 is 15 residues. CDR3 sequence: CASSLAGIPYNEQFF. The CDR3 DNA follows: TGTGCCAGCAGCTTAGCGGGTATTCCTTACAATGAGCAGTTCTTC.

This chain connects TRBV10-3 to TRBJ1-1, with 8 positions matching TRBD1. V lost 5 bases to trimming and J lost 5 bases; unmatched junction nucleotides: 7. Germline V gene sequence: CDR1 ENHRY, CDR2 SYGVKD. The CDR3 is 14 amino acids. DNA of the CDR3: TGTGCCATCAGTAACGACAGGGGACGGACTGAAGCTTTCTTT. Translation: CAISNDRGRTEAFF.

V is TRBV7-2 and J is TRBJ1-1, with 7 positions matching TRBD1. The CDR3 length is 16 residues. V dropped 1 base and J dropped 0; count of bases not matched to a gene: 5. CDR1 SGHTA and CDR2 FQGNSA come from the germline V gene. The CDR3 sequence: CASSLGGGWMNTEAFF. CDR3 DNA sequence: TGTGCCAGCAGCTTAGGAGGGGGCTGGATGAACACTGAAGCTTTCTTT.

There are a few counts of this clone. The chain couples TRBV6-5 to TRBJ1-2; maybe TRBD1 (6 bases). The CDR3 totals 14 residues. The germline V gene has CDR1 MNHEY and CDR2 SVGAGI. Deletions cut 6 bases from V and 4 bases from J, with 15 bases between. CDR3 sequence: CASSLQGVFYGYTF. For the CDR3, the DNA is TGTGCCAGCAGCTTACAGGGAGTCTTCTATGGCTACACCTTC.

This chain connects TRBV19 to TRBJ1-2; TRBD1 is a possible D gene (5 bases). The CDR3 is made up of 13 amino acids. Germline CDR1 and CDR2: LNHDA and SQIVND (reference sequence). V was shortened by 7 bases and J by 5 bases, with 14 bases between the two germline ends. The CDR3 DNA is TGTGCCAGTATGGGCGCGGGGCTTTATGGCTACACCTTC. It is translated as CASMGAGLYGYTF.

This clone was found once. The CDR3 sequence: CASSLDGRGDYGYTF. The CDR3 nucleotides are TGCGCCAGCAGCTTGGATGGCAGGGGGGATTATGGCTACACCTTC. The chain joins TRBV5-1 to TRBJ1-2; the match to TRBD1 covers 7 bases. This CDR3 region has 15 residues. Trimming at V came to 0 bases and at J to 5 bases, leaving 7 bases not matched to a gene. The germline V gene encodes CDR1 SGHRS and CDR2 YFSETQ.

The chain employs TRBV2 and TRBJ1-2; D perhaps matches TRBD1 (6 bases). CDR1 and CDR2 from the germline V gene are SNHLY and FYNNEI. This CDR3 is 13 amino acids long. The germline V and J ends were trimmed by 10 bases and 3 bases, with 15 bases remaining between them. In nucleotides, the CDR3 is TGTGCCACGAGGGGCAGGGGAGACTATGGCTACACCTTC. Amino acid sequence: CATRGRGDYGYTF. Full variable domain (outside the CDR3, taken from reference TRBV2 and TRBJ1-2): EPEVTQTPSHQVTQMGQEVILRCVPISNHLYFYWYRQILGQKVEFLVSFYNNEISEKSEIFDDQFSVERPDGSNFTLKIRSTKLEDSAMYFCATRGRGDYGYTFGSGTRLTVV.

The chain has TRBV5-1 and TRBJ2-2; a weak D match, TRBD2 (5 bases). The germline V gene encodes CDR1 SGHRS and CDR2 YFSETQ. V was trimmed by 2 bases and J by 1 base, leaving 15 bases between them. The CDR3 spans 17 residues. The CDR3: CASSFMPRDMNTGELFF. The CDR3 coding sequence is TGCGCCAGCAGCTTTATGCCCCGGGATATGAACACCGGGGAGCTGTTTTTT. Supplemented by reference TRBV5-1 and TRBJ2-2, the full variable domain reads KAGVTQTPRYLIKTRGQQVTLSCSPISGHRSVSWYQQTPGQGLQFLFEYFSETQRNKGNFPGRFSGRQFSNSRSEMNVSTLELGDSALYLCASSFMPRDMNTGELFFGEGSRLTVL.

The chain employs TRBV20-1 and TRBJ1-3; D is ambiguous. The CDR3 loop spans 14 amino acids. V was cut by 3 bases and J by 2 bases, with 11 bases left in between. Germline lookup yields CDR1 DFQATT and CDR2 SNEGSKA (reference sequence). The CDR3 protein is CSASAGNTGNTIYF. DNA for the CDR3: TGCAGTGCTAGTGCGGGGAACACTGGAAACACCATATATTTT.